These 24 T cell receptor beta chains originate from one sample sequenced in a study of radiation and T cells in renal cell carcinoma. Assay: immunoSEQ multiplex PCR; the TCRdb copy retains only in-frame clones and omits some. The repertoire has around 130,000 clones, more than 75% of them found once; the top ten carry approximately 6%. Time point described: blood 2 weeks post-SBRT. Specified treatment: 15 Gy SBRT to primary tumor, nephrectomy 4 weeks later. The sequencing here drew on blood, taken from a patient whose treatment included radiotherapy and nephrectomy. Receptor source: a woman aged 70-85 years with renal cell carcinoma.

The chain joins TRBV19 to TRBJ2-2, with D unclear. The germline V gene encodes CDR1 LNHDA and CDR2 SQIVND (reference sequence). Deletions cut 3 bases from V and 1 base from J, with 9 bases between. The CDR3 runs to 15 residues. CDR3 nucleotides: TGTGCCAGTAGTATCCGGACGGGGAACACCGGGGAGCTGTTTTTT. Amino acids: CASSIRTGNTGELFF.

This chain connects TRBV6-5 to TRBJ2-7; D is uncertain. Germline V gene sequence: CDR1 MNHEY, CDR2 SVGAGI. V was trimmed by 5 bases and J by 3 bases, leaving 5 bases between them. This CDR3 spans 11 amino acids. The chain's CDR3 is CASSENYEQYF. The CDR3 DNA sequence: TGTGCCAGCAGTGAGAACTACGAGCAGTACTTC.

This chain links TRBV7-2 with TRBJ1-2; D is possibly TRBD1 (6 bases). Trimming removed 4 bases from V and 1 base from J, with 19 bases in between. CDR1 is SGHTA and CDR2 is FQGNSA in the germline V gene. The CDR3 is 17 residues long. CDR3 sequence reads: CASSWTLGRGFNYGYTF. The CDR3 nucleotides are TGTGCCAGCAGCTGGACCCTGGGCAGGGGATTTAACTATGGCTACACCTTC.

On this clone: Other DNA sequences in this sample translate to the same CDR3. CDR3 region: CASSPGTVNTEAFF. The CDR3, as DNA: TGTGCCAGCAGCCCGGGGACAGTGAACACTGAAGCTTTCTTT. The chain couples TRBV7-6 to TRBJ1-1; 7 bases map to TRBD1. Germline loops: CDR1 SGHVS, CDR2 FNYEAQ. V shed 5 bases and J 0 bases; nucleotides not matched to a gene: 3. This CDR3 comprises 14 residues.

The chain has TRBV5-1 and TRBJ1-5; D remains unclear. The V gene lost 4 bases and the J gene lost 5 bases, with 10 bases spanning the gap. The CDR3 has 13 amino acids. Germline-derived CDR1 and CDR2 are SGHRS and YFSETQ. This CDR3 reads CASSPAADQPQHF. CDR3 DNA sequence: TGCGCCAGCAGCCCGGCGGCAGATCAGCCCCAGCATTTT.

The table lists this clone with a count of one. The chain is built from TRBV19 and TRBJ1-5; possibly TRBD1 for D (5 bases). V lost 4 bases and J lost 4, with 14 bases in between. The CDR3 is made up of 15 amino acids. In germline, CDR1 is LNHDA, CDR2 SQIVND (reference sequence). In nucleotides, the CDR3 is TGTGCCAGTAGTACCAACACAGGTCTAAATCAGCCCCAGCATTTT. As protein: CASSTNTGLNQPQHF.

As DNA, the CDR3 is TGTGCCAGCAGCCCCCCGGGCGGAGCTATGGGCTACACCTTC. Translating gives CASSPPGGAMGYTF. The gene calls are TRBV7-2 and TRBJ1-2; D is uncertain. The ends were cut back, 5 bases at V and 8 bases at J, with 18 bases in the middle. The CDR3 is 14 amino acids. Germline loops: CDR1 SGHTA, CDR2 FQGNSA.

The CDR3 nucleotides are TGTGCCAGCAGCCCAGGGAGAAGCTCCTACAATGAGCAGTTCTTC. It is translated as CASSPGRSSYNEQFF. The V and J genes are TRBV7-9 and TRBJ2-1, with D tentatively TRBD1 or TRBD2 (5 bases each). The V end was cut by 5 bases, the J end by 0 bases, with 11 bases between. There are 15 residues in the CDR3. Per germline, CDR1 SEHNR and CDR2 FQNEAQ (reference sequence).

The genes are TRBV15 and TRBJ1-1; D call uncertain. Germline lookup yields CDR1 LNHNV and CDR2 YYDKDF (reference sequence). Trimming took 0 bases from V and 0 from J, leaving 8 bases between them. The CDR3 loop spans 15 amino acids. CDR3 sequence (DNA): TGTGCCACCAGCAGAGACCGGACGGTGAACACTGAAGCTTTCTTT. Its translation: CATSRDRTVNTEAFF.

J is TRBJ2-7 and V is TRBV6-5; 8 bases map to TRBD2. The germline V gene encodes CDR1 MNHEY and CDR2 SVGAGI. This CDR3 has 13 residues. V lost 6 bases to trimming and J lost 3 bases; unmatched junction nucleotides: 4. Written as DNA, the CDR3 is TGTGCCAGCAGCCGGGGGGGCAACTACGAGCAGTACTTC. This sequence encodes CASSRGGNYEQYF.

This chain uses TRBV5-1 with TRBJ1-5; 7 bases are shared with TRBD1. Germline V gene data show CDR1 as SGHRS and CDR2 as YFSETQ. With 0 bases clipped from V and 2 bases from J, the junction kept 2 bases outside the gene matches. The CDR3 length is 15 residues. CDR3 DNA sequence: TGCGCCAGCAGCTTGGAGGGGGCAGGCAATCAGCCCCAGCATTTT. Its protein is CASSLEGAGNQPQHF.

V and J are TRBV6-5 and TRBJ1-1; TRBD1 matches at 7 bases. CDR1 and CDR2 from the germline V gene are MNHEY and SVGAGI. V dropped 3 bases and J dropped 8; count of bases not matched to a gene: 3. The CDR3 is made up of 12 amino acids. In DNA form, the CDR3 reads TGTGCCAGCAGTTATGAGACAGGGGAAGCTTTCTTT. It translates to CASSYETGEAFF.

The chain couples TRBV9 to TRBJ2-1, with D maybe TRBD1 (6 bases). Trimming took off 3 bases at V and 3 bases at J, with 10 bases between the two ends. Germline CDR1 is SGDLS and CDR2 is YYNGEE. CDR3 size: 14 residues. The CDR3 region has the DNA TGTGCCAGCAGCGCGGGACACAACTACAATGAGCAGTTCTTC. This encodes CASSAGHNYNEQFF.

V is TRBV4-3 and J is TRBJ2-7, with D maybe TRBD1 (5 bases). The CDR3 spans 15 residues. V dropped 4 bases and J dropped 0 bases, with 13 bases sitting between them. Germline loops: CDR1 LGHNA, CDR2 YSLEER. The CDR3 loop is CASSPSAGISYEQYF. The CDR3 DNA reads TGCGCCAGCAGCCCCTCCGCAGGGATCTCCTACGAGCAGTACTTC.

This chain joins TRBV6-5 and TRBJ1-1, with D unresolved. Germline-derived CDR1 and CDR2 are MNHEY and SVGAGI. The CDR3 is 11 amino acids. Trimming left V 8 bases short and J 7 bases short, with 11 bases between. The CDR3 DNA reads TGTGCCAGCGCTTCAGGCTTTGAAGCTTTCTTT. Translating it yields CASASGFEAFF.

This chain joins TRBV7-2 and TRBJ1-1; the D is unclear. V lost 5 bases and J lost 5, with 6 bases in between. Germline CDR1 reads SGHTA; CDR2 reads FQGNSA. The CDR3 covers 11 residues. The CDR3 protein is CASSPVTEAFF. The DNA of the CDR3 is TGTGCCAGCAGCCCTGTTACTGAAGCTTTCTTT.

This sequence joins TRBV9 and TRBJ1-3; D gene unclear. Germline V gene sequence: CDR1 SGDLS, CDR2 YYNGEE. The CDR3 totals 16 residues. The germline V and J ends were trimmed by 3 bases and 0 bases, with 13 bases remaining between them. The CDR3 sequence: CASSARPQTSGNTIYF. The DNA for the CDR3 is TGTGCCAGCAGCGCGAGGCCCCAAACCTCTGGAAACACCATATATTTT.

This clone was seen a single time. J is TRBJ1-2 and V is TRBV7-3; perhaps TRBD1 as D (5 bases). This CDR3 region has 15 residues. Trimming took off 5 bases at V and 4 bases at J, with 17 bases between the two ends. The germline gives CDR1 SGHTA, CDR2 FQGTGA. The CDR3 spells CASSPQAGLSYGYTF. Here the CDR3 DNA reads TGTGCCAGCAGCCCCCAGGCAGGGTTGAGCTATGGCTACACCTTC. Drawing the rest from reference TRBV7-3 and TRBJ1-2, the complete variable domain is GAGVSQTPSNKVTEKGKYVELRCDPISGHTALYWYRQSLGQGPEFLIYFQGTGAADDSGLPNDRFFAVRPEGSVSTLKIQRTERGDSAVYLCASSPQAGLSYGYTFGSGTRLTVV.

Comments on this clone: The sample carries other DNA sequences with the same CDR3. The V gene is TRBV28, the J gene TRBJ1-2; no clear D. V was trimmed by 6 bases and J by 4 bases, leaving 9 bases between them. This CDR3 is 12 amino acids long. CDR1 is MDHEN, CDR2 SYDVKM, per germline. CDR3 protein: CASRGRSYGYTF. The DNA of the CDR3 is TGTGCCAGCAGGGGGAGGAGCTATGGCTACACCTTC.

This chain connects TRBV6-8 to TRBJ2-3; 9 positions agree with TRBD2. CDR1 is MNHGY, CDR2 SAAAGT, per germline. There are 16 residues in the CDR3. The J segment lost 7 bases and the V segment lost 5 bases, leaving 13 bases of the junction unmatched. The CDR3 sequence: CASSPEERGAPNTQYF. In nucleotides, the CDR3 is TGTGCCAGCAGTCCCGAGGAGCGGGGGGCTCCCAATACGCAGTATTTT.

The chain has TRBV9 and TRBJ1-5; maybe TRBD1 (6 bases). This CDR3 is built from 15 residues. V lost 3 bases to trimming and J lost 0 bases, with 10 bases between them. Germline CDR1 reads SGDLS; CDR2 reads YYNGEE. CDR3 region: CASSARDISNQPQHF. The CDR3 DNA reads as TGTGCCAGCAGCGCAAGGGACATTAGCAATCAGCCCCAGCATTTT. The full variable domain, its missing parts supplied by reference TRBV9 and TRBJ1-5, is DSGVTQTPKHLITATGQRVTLRCSPRSGDLSVYWYQQSLDQGLQFLIQYYNGEERAKGNILERFSAQQFPDLHSELNLSSLELGDSALYFCASSARDISNQPQHFGDGTRLSIL.

The chain uses TRBV5-6 and TRBJ1-2, with D maybe TRBD1 (5 bases). The V and J ends lost 3 bases and 4 bases respectively, with 16 bases between them. The V gene's germline CDR1 is SGHDT and CDR2 YYEEEE. This CDR3 region has 15 residues. The CDR3 coding sequence is TGTGCCAGCAGCTCCCCGGTTGGGGGTGCCTATGGCTACACCTTC. Its translation: CASSSPVGGAYGYTF. The complete variable domain, with remaining parts taken from reference TRBV5-6 and TRBJ1-2, reads DAGVTQSPTHLIKTRGQQVTLRCSPKSGHDTVSWYQQALGQGPQFIFQYYEEEERQRGNFPDRFSGHQFPNYSSELNVNALLLGDSALYLCASSSPVGGAYGYTFGSGTRLTVV.

This chain connects TRBV5-1 to TRBJ2-7; D not resolved. CDR1 is SGHRS and CDR2 is YFSETQ in the germline V gene. Deletions cut 0 bases from V and 1 base from J, with 8 bases between. The CDR3 is 14 amino acids. In DNA form, the CDR3 reads TGCGCCAGCAGCTTGGCAGGCGGATCCTACGAGCAGTACTTC. Amino acids: CASSLAGGSYEQYF.

The chain is built from TRBV19 and TRBJ1-6; TRBD1 agrees at 8 bases. The CDR3 sequence is 15 residues long. Per the germline V gene, CDR1 is LNHDA and CDR2 is SQIVND (reference sequence). Losses at the gene ends were 5 bases for V and 6 bases for J; bases not matched to a gene: 6. The CDR3 nucleotides read TGTGCCAGTAGTGGGACGACAGGGGTTAATTCACCCCTCCACTTT. Translating it yields CASSGTTGVNSPLHF.